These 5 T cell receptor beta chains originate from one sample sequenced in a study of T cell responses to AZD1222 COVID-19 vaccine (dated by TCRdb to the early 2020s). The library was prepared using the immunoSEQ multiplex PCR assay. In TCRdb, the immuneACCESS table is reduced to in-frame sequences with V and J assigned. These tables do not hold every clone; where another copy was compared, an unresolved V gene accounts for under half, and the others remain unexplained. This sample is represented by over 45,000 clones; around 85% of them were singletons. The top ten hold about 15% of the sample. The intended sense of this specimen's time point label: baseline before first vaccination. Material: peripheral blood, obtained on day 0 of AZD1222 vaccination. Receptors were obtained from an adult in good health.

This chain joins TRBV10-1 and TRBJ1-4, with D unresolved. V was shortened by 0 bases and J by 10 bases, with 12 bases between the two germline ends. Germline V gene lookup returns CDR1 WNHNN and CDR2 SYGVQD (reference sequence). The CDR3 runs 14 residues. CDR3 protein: CASSESGGGGKLFF. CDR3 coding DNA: TGCGCCAGCAGTGAGTCGGGCGGTGGAGGAAAACTGTTTTTT.

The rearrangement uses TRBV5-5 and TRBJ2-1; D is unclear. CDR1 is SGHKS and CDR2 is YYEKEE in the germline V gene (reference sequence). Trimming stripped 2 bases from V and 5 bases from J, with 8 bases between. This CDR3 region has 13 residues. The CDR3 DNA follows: TGTGCCAGCAGCTTCGGTCCCCACAATGAGCAGTTCTTC. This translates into CASSFGPHNEQFF.

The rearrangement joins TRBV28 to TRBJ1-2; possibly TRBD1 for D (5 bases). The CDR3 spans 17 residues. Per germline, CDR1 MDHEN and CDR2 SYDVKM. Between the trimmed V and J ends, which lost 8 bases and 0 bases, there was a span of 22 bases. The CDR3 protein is CASGGPGELKANYGYTF. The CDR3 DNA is TGTGCCAGCGGGGGTCCGGGAGAACTTAAAGCTAACTATGGCTACACCTTC.

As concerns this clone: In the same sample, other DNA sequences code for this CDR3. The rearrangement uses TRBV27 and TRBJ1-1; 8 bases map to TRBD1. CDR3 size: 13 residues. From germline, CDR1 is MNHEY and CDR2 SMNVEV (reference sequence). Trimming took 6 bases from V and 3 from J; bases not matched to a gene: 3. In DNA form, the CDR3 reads TGTGCCAGCAGCCTGACAGGGGACACTGAAGCTTTCTTT. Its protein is CASSLTGDTEAFF.

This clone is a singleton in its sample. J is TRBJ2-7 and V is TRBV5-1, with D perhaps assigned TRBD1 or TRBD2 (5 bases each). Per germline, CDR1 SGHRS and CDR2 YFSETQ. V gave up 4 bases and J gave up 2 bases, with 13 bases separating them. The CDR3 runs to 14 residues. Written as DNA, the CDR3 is TGCGCCAGCAGCATACGGGACGCAGCCTACGAGCAGTACTTC. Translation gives CASSIRDAAYEQYF. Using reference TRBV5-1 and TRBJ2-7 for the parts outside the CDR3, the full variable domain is KAGVTQTPRYLIKTRGQQVTLSCSPISGHRSVSWYQQTPGQGLQFLFEYFSETQRNKGNFPGRFSGRQFSNSRSEMNVSTLELGDSALYLCASSIRDAAYEQYFGPGTRLTVT.